This T cell receptor (beta chain) was observed in a study of blood T cell repertoires in COVID-19. The data were produced by immunoSEQ multiplex PCR, yet TCRdb's version contains in-frame clones alone and is incomplete. The data contain 150,000 or so clones, around 87% of them singletons. The V gene's germline CDR1 is SNHLY and CDR2 FYNNEI. The CDR3 spans 12 residues. The trim removed 5 bases at V and 6 bases at J, leaving 3 bases unmatched. This clone was observed a handful of times. This sequence was found in a man between 18 and 35 years old with COVID-19, enrolled during active disease. V and J are TRBV2 and TRBJ2-7, with 8 bases identical to TRBD1. The sample taken for sequencing was peripheral blood. The CDR3 DNA sequence: TGTGCCAGCAGTAGGACAGGGATCGAGCAGTACTTC. It encodes CASSRTGIEQYF.